A single T cell receptor beta chain is shown here with its context. In the original workflow: Estimated nucleated cell counts came from reference gene primer amplification. The data were produced by immunoSEQ multiplex PCR, yet TCRdb's version contains in-frame clones alone and is incomplete. V, J and clone size are taken as reported in that table, and D and trimming were inferred from the DNA itself. The sample holds about 42,000 clones; approximately 80% are singletons and the top ten take 5% to 7%. In germline, CDR1 is ENHRY, CDR2 SYGVKD. With V trimmed by 7 bases and J by 4 bases, 5 bases remained unmatched. This CDR3 comprises 13 residues. This record belongs to a study of blood T cell repertoires in COVID-19. At the level of the study: T cells, B-cell-depleted T cells, or PBMCs supplied cDNA or gDNA.

The chain carries TRBV10-3 and TRBJ2-3, with 7 bases aligning to TRBD2. The TCR sequence derives from a man in his fifties or sixties with active COVID-19. The sequenced sample was peripheral blood. The CDR3 protein is CAITREAADTQYF. The CDR3 DNA is TGTGCCATCACACGGGAGGCCGCAGATACGCAGTATTTT.